The rows below give T cell receptor beta chains drawn from one sample of a study of human T cells and chemical hapten exposure. MiXCR, run by TCRdb on the RACE reads, gives a single entry per CDR3 protein. Among 60,000 to 80,000 distinct CDR3 sequences, under 7.5% were seen once, and the ten largest hold 3% to 4%. Input material: whole blood. These receptors originate from a female donor in good health. Some clones in this sample may be carry-over from other donors' samples. CDR3s include the opening cysteine and the closing phenylalanine or tryptophan. D genes are given only for firm matches. Rows may omit the clone size; those that give it use once, few, many or a size class.

j_gene | v_gene | d_gene | abundance | CDR3aa | CDR3nt
TRBJ2-7 | TRBV6-1 | - | - | CASSEGSDPAYDQYF | TGTGCCAGCAGTGAAGGAAGTGACCCTGCCTACGATCAGTACTTC
TRBJ2-3 | TRBV2 | - | many | CASGSMWDTDTQYF | TGTGCCAGCGGGAGTATGTGGGACACAGATACGCAGTATTTT
TRBJ1-2 | TRBV28 | - | - | CASSPRTRGGYTF | TGTGCCAGCAGTCCGAGAACCAGGGGTGGCTACACCTTC
TRBJ2-4 | TRBV10-3 | - | many | CAIGGSAKNIQYF | TGTGCCATCGGCGGGTCTGCCAAAAACATTCAGTACTTC
TRBJ2-7 | TRBV5-6 | - | many | CASSVLTGRQLYEQYF | TGTGCCAGCAGCGTCTTAACAGGGAGGCAGCTCTACGAGCAGTACTTC
TRBJ2-7 | TRBV2 | - | many | CASKGEPPEQYF | TGTGCCAGCAAAGGGGAGCCCCCCGAGCAGTACTTC
TRBJ1-2 | TRBV6-6 | - | few | CASSSNLRTANYGYTF | TGTGCCAGCAGTTCGAACCTACGGACAGCTAACTATGGCTACACCTTC
TRBJ1-1 | TRBV5-1 | TRBD1 | many | CASSETGGSVRTEAFF | TGCGCCAGCAGCGAGACAGGGGGATCCGTACGAACTGAAGCTTTCTTT
TRBJ2-5 | TRBV6-5 | TRBD2 | - | CASSYLASGEETQYF | TGTGCCAGCAGTTACTTGGCTAGCGGGGAAGAGACCCAGTACTTC
TRBJ2-4 | TRBV4-1 | - | many | CASSHRVAKNIQYF | TGCGCCAGCAGTCACAGGGTGGCCAAAAACATTCAGTACTTC
TRBJ1-5 | TRBV6-2/TRBV6-3 | TRBD1 | many | CASSPGQEAQPQHF | TGTGCCAGCAGTCCGGGACAGGAGGCTCAGCCCCAGCATTTT
TRBJ2-7 | TRBV4-1 | - | few | CASSQVIRSGPANYEQYF | TGCGCCAGCAGCCAAGTAATACGCTCGGGACCGGCCAACTACGAGCAGTACTTC
TRBJ2-7 | TRBV28 | - | few | CASSLPSGYPGEQYF | TGTGCCAGCAGCCTACCCTCGGGGTACCCGGGCGAGCAGTACTTC
TRBJ1-1 | TRBV5-1 | - | many | CASSLEGTTEAFF | TGCGCCAGCAGCTTGGAGGGGACCACTGAAGCTTTCTTT
TRBJ2-1 | TRBV20-1 | TRBD2 | many | CSAPTSGDYNEQFF | TGCAGTGCTCCGACTAGCGGGGACTACAATGAGCAGTTCTTC
TRBJ1-5 | TRBV15 | - | - | CATSLGNSNQPQHF | TGTGCCACCAGCCTCGGCAATAGCAATCAGCCCCAGCATTTT
TRBJ1-1 | TRBV6-6 | - | - | CASSYGQSNTEAFF | TGTGCCAGCAGTTACGGACAGTCGAACACTGAAGCTTTCTTT
TRBJ2-7 | TRBV3-1 | TRBD2 | - | CASSQGTSGLREQYF | TGTGCCAGCAGCCAAGGTACTAGCGGGCTACGGGAGCAGTACTTC
TRBJ1-1 | TRBV6-5 | - | - | CASRLDTNTEAFF | TGTGCCAGCAGACTGGACACGAACACTGAAGCTTTCTTT
TRBJ2-3 | TRBV20-1 | - | few | CSARASVNTDTQYF | TGCAGTGCTAGGGCCAGCGTCAACACAGATACGCAGTATTTT
TRBJ2-4 | TRBV20-1 | - | - | CSALALAKNIQYF | TGCAGTGCTCTAGCGCTAGCCAAAAACATTCAGTACTTC
TRBJ2-3 | TRBV7-2 | TRBD2 | many | CASSRRASGRTDTQYF | TGTGCCAGCAGCCGAAGGGCTAGCGGGAGGACAGATACGCAGTATTTT
TRBJ1-4 | TRBV5-1 | - | - | CASSSETPSGEKLFF | TGCGCCAGCAGCTCGGAAACACCTTCTGGGGAAAAACTGTTTTTT
TRBJ1-4 | TRBV7-9 | - | - | CASSLEVVDEKLFF | TGTGCCAGCAGCTTAGAGGTCGTGGATGAAAAACTGTTTTTT
TRBJ2-7 | TRBV20-1 | TRBD2 | many | CSARDTGGSIYEQYF | TGCAGTGCTAGAGATACGGGAGGTTCAATCTACGAGCAGTACTTC
TRBJ2-1 | TRBV3-1 | - | many | CASSLFNEQFF | TGTGCCAGCAGCCTATTCAATGAGCAGTTCTTC